This T cell receptor beta chain derives from a study of blood T cell repertoires in COVID-19. This CDR3 has 13 amino acids. CDR1 SNHLY and CDR2 FYNNEI come from the germline V gene. V gave up 4 bases and J gave up 4 bases, with 10 bases separating them. Here immunoSEQ multiplex PCR was the method, and the copy in TCRdb shows in-frame clones only, minus some. The sample lists approximately 250,000 clones; nearly 95% were seen once. Seattle's enrolled individuals joined amid active infection and were then monitored longitudinally. The sequence was obtained from a young man with COVID-19, enrolled during active disease. The chain uses TRBV2 and TRBJ1-2; no definite D call. The sequenced sample was peripheral blood. DNA of the CDR3: TGTGCCAGCAGTGGTGGCGCGGCCTATGGCTACACCTTC. This gives the protein CASSGGAAYGYTF.